This is a list of T cell receptor beta chains from one sample in a study of neurological immune-mediated disorders. MiXCR, applied by TCRdb to the 5' RACE reads, yields one record per CDR3 protein. The sample carries 50,000 to 65,000 distinct CDR3 sequences, 4% to 6% recorded once. Sequencing used PBMCs. The receptors originated from a woman aged 50 to 60 with multiple sclerosis. Both conserved end residues are part of each CDR3. Clone size, where shown, is once, few, many, or a class for clones that have expanded.

TRBV20-1 | many | CSAKPLAKPGNYGYTF
TRBV5-6 | many | CASSLMEAPEFF
TRBV4-3 | many | CASSQDVGSFLYEQYF
TRBV11-2 | many | CASSKNGAGVRETQYF
TRBV7-8 | many | CASSRRAGTSTDTQYF
TRBV6-4 | - | CASSERGTDTQYF
TRBV29-1 | many | CSVGGGQFEAFF
TRBV6-2/TRBV6-3 | many | CASSYEGLEYF
TRBV12-3/TRBV12-4 | many | CASSLGRDQPQHF
TRBV5-1 | many | CASSPILEEGTEAFF
TRBV5-6 | few | CASSFGTGYYQPQNF
TRBV5-5 | many | CASSVGPTLTGELFF
TRBV5-1 | many | CASSPTGAEETQYF
TRBV15 | many | CATSRTPNQGDYGYTF
TRBV5-5 | many | CASGGETQYF
TRBV3-1 | many | CASSGKTGANSPLHF
TRBV9 | - | CASSGGGEQFF
TRBV4-1 | many | CASSLGAPGTDTQYF
TRBV5-1 | many | CASSLGGDEAFF
TRBV7-2 | many | CASSLTGLQPQHF
TRBV12-5 | many | CASGWEGARPSTDTQYF
TRBV12-3/TRBV12-4 | many | CASSPMGHGYTF
TRBV5-1 | many | CASSGEAQETQYF
TRBV20-1 | many | CSARALAGFDEQYF
TRBV4-3 | many | CASSLVWQGPGPQHF
TRBV5-1 | few | CASSLEGVNEKLFF
TRBV7-9 | many | CASSSGGRRNTEAFF
TRBV9 | - | CANSVDPTGEKLFF
TRBV7-6 | many | CASSYPDGPKEATDTQYF
TRBV5-6 | - | CASSPSGGRTDTQYF
TRBV7-3 | - | CASSFFLGGTGANVLTF
TRBV24-1 | many | CATSDPLLAGGTGTYNEQFF
TRBV14 | few | CASSQGERDTDTQYF
TRBV20-1 | - | CSARDLGGNEQFF
TRBV2 | many | CASSYTTSGFHGYTF
TRBV27 | many | CASSWTARGNTIYF
TRBV12-3/TRBV12-4 | many | CASWGRDSLDEKLFF
TRBV4-3 | many | CASSPGVPYNEQFF
TRBV7-6 | many | CASSLGWAYEQYF
TRBV7-9 | many | CASSLEVWGYTF
TRBV27 | many | CASSPPGALNTEAFF
TRBV6-5 | many | CASSYDRTYGYTF
TRBV4-1 | many | CASSQARGLQPQHF
TRBV7-9 | many | CASSPQGISYNEQFF
TRBV7-9 | - | CASSLWQSDQPQNF
TRBV9 | many | CASSPRLGSGNTIYF
TRBV28 | many | CASSRNLNTEAFF
TRBV3-1 | many | CASSQRTSGSYEQYF
TRBV3-1 | many | CASSQAHTNNEQFF
TRBV7-9 | many | CASRSGMDTQYF
TRBV4-2 | many | CASSLGLAEAKNIQYF
TRBV7-2 | many | CASSLGRDTQYF
TRBV7-2 | many | CASSPGLAHEQFF
TRBV10-3 | - | CAISEPSIIISSGAKVLTF
TRBV5-1 | - | CASSWVGGRRETQYF
TRBV6-6 | many | CASSSKQGYEQYF
TRBV29-1 | many | CSAGERRNTGELFF